Listed below are T cell receptor beta chains from one sample, sequenced in a study of CD8+CD57+ T cells in acquired aplastic anemia. TCRdb re-called the reads through MiXCR, storing one row per CDR3 protein. The table has roughly 51,000 distinct CDR3 sequences, around 72% seen once. Material for sequencing was sorted CD4+, CD8+, or CD8+CD57+ T cells (not recorded which) from PBMCs. These receptors originate from a human donor in good health, serving as a control. Both conserved end residues are part of each CDR3. A D gene is named only where the DNA matches it firmly. Clone size is shown for a subset of rows, as once, few, many or a class of expanded clone.

- | TRBJ1-6 | TRBV20-1 | - | TGCAGTGCTAGGCCTGGGGGCATTACGTCCTATAATTCACCCCTCCACTTT | CSARPGGITSYNSPLHF
TRBD1 | TRBJ1-4 | TRBV2 | - | TGTGCCAGCAGGGGACAGGTTCCTAATGAAAAACTGTTTTTT | CASRGQVPNEKLFF
- | TRBJ2-3 | TRBV7-4 | - | TGTGCCAGCAGGGAGGGCCCGCAGTATTTT | CASREGPQYF
- | TRBJ1-5 | TRBV2 | - | TGTGCCAGAGGAGGGGGAGATCCTAATCAGCCCCAGCATTTT | CARGGGDPNQPQHF
- | TRBJ1-6 | TRBV10-2 | - | TGCGCCAGCAGTGAGCCCACATGGGTAAATTCACCCCTCCACTTT | CASSEPTWVNSPLHF
- | TRBJ1-1 | TRBV10-3 | - | TGTGCCATCAGTTGGAGTGACTTGAACACTGAAGCTTTCTTT | CAISWSDLNTEAFF
- | TRBJ2-2 | TRBV19 | - | TGTGCCACCCAAAGGAGGGTGAGGGACACCGGGGAGCTGTTTTTT | CATQRRVRDTGELFF
TRBD2 | TRBJ2-7 | TRBV19 | - | TGTGCCAGCAGCCCGGGGACTAGCGGGAGCTACGAGCAGTACTTC | CASSPGTSGSYEQYF
- | TRBJ1-5 | TRBV10-3 | - | TGTGCCATCAGTGAACGCGGACAGATCAATCAGCCCCAGCATTTT | CAISERGQINQPQHF
- | TRBJ1-1 | TRBV19 | - | TGTGCCAGTAGTCCGGGACAGAACACTGAAGCTTTCTTT | CASSPGQNTEAFF
- | TRBJ1-1 | TRBV7-7 | - | TGTGCTAGCAGCTTAGACAGTAACACTGAAGCTTTCTTT | CASSLDSNTEAFF
- | TRBJ1-1 | TRBV25-1 | - | TGTGCCAGCAGTGTAGGGATCGGCACTGAAGCTTTCTTT | CASSVGIGTEAFF
TRBD1 | TRBJ2-7 | TRBV10-3 | - | TGTGCCATCAGCGGGACAGGGGGCCGAGAGCAGTACTTC | CAISGTGGREQYF
- | TRBJ2-3 | TRBV3-1 | - | TGTGCCAGCAGCCACATAGCGCTCCACCAGTATTTT | CASSHIALHQYF
- | TRBJ1-5 | TRBV2 | - | TGTGCCAGCAGTCCCGGGCGACAGAGGCGAAATCAGCCCCAGCATTTT | CASSPGRQRRNQPQHF
- | TRBJ2-1 | TRBV2 | once | TGTGCCGGGCACAGGGTCGGGGATGAGCAGTTCTTC | CAGHRVGDEQFF
TRBD1 | TRBJ1-2 | TRBV2 | - | TGTGCCAGCAGTGAATGGGGACAGGGGGTCTATGGCTACACCTTC | CASSEWGQGVYGYTF